These T cell receptor beta chains were read from a single sample in a study of metastatic and nonmetastatic thyroid tumors. TCRdb reanalyzed the PCR reads with MiXCR. The sample contains thousands of clones, 16% of which appear only once. The sequenced material came from tumor tissue. Receptors originate from a male donor with papillary thyroid cancer or a benign thyroid nodule (not recorded which). Some clones in this sample may be carry-over from other donors' samples. Each CDR3 is given with its conserved first and last residue. The D gene is left open where the match is weak. Only part of the rows carry a size: once, few, many, or a class if the clone is expanded.

V,D,size,J,DNA,CDR3
TRBV20-1,NA,medium-sized,TRBJ1-2,TGCAGTGCTGACTTATTTGACAATAACTATGGCTACACCTTC,CSADLFDNNYGYTF
TRBV19,NA,many,TRBJ1-1,TGTGCCAGTAGTAAGGCACTAAGGATGCGCACTGAAGCTTTCTTT,CASSKALRMRTEAFF
TRBV3-1,TRBD2,many,TRBJ2-3,TGTGCCAGCAGCCAAGGGACTAGCGGGTTGAGTATAAGCACAGATACGCAGTATTTT,CASSQGTSGLSISTDTQYF
TRBV19,TRBD1,NA,TRBJ1-5,TGTGCCAGTAGTGGATGGGACAGGGGTTCGGGACGCAATCAGCCCCAGCATTTT,CASSGWDRGSGRNQPQHF
TRBV7-9,NA,many,TRBJ2-5,TGTGCCAGCAGCCCCCTATCGCTGCAGGGGGGGGAGACCCAGTACTTC,CASSPLSLQGGETQYF
TRBV28,NA,NA,TRBJ2-7,TGTGCCAGCGGGGTAGGAGACACTTCCCCCTACGAGCAGTACTTC,CASGVGDTSPYEQYF
TRBV20-1,TRBD1,many,TRBJ2-5,TGCAGTGCGACAGGGGAGGAGACCCAGTACTTC,CSATGEETQYF
TRBV19,NA,NA,TRBJ2-2,TGTGCCAGTAGTATACGGGGGCAGGCGGGTTCCGGGGAGCTGTTTTTT,CASSIRGQAGSGELFF
TRBV10-3,NA,medium-sized,TRBJ2-1,TGTGCCATCAGTGGCCCGGGGAGTGGTGAGCAGTTCTTC,CAISGPGSGEQFF
TRBV10-2,TRBD1,medium-sized,TRBJ2-3,TGCGCCAGAGCCGATACCGGGACAGGGCTAGATACGCAGTATTTT,CARADTGTGLDTQYF
TRBV20-1,TRBD1,many,TRBJ1-1,TGCAGTGCCAACCAACAGGGGACCTACACTGAAGCTTTCTTT,CSANQQGTYTEAFF
TRBV6-1,NA,medium-sized,TRBJ2-2,TGTGCCAGCAGTTATTATCTTGGGGGGGAGCTGTTTTTT,CASSYYLGGELFF
TRBV20-1,TRBD1,many,TRBJ1-5,TGCAGTGCTCCAATCCCTTCCGTGTACAGGGGGCTTAATCAGCCCCAGCATTTT,CSAPIPSVYRGLNQPQHF
TRBV20-1,NA,many,TRBJ2-1,TGCAGTGCTAGAGAGGGGGGCGGTTGGAGCTCCTACAATGAGCAGTTCTTC,CSAREGGGWSSYNEQFF
TRBV7-2,NA,many,TRBJ2-3,TGTGCCAGCAGCCAGCCCCCCCCGCTAGATACGCAGTATTTT,CASSQPPPLDTQYF
TRBV27,NA,medium-sized,TRBJ1-1,TGTGCCAGCAGTTTTTTGGGGGGTGGCACTGAAGCTTTCTTT,CASSFLGGGTEAFF
TRBV20-1,TRBD2,NA,TRBJ2-1,TGCAGTGCTAGAGATCTGGGCGGGAGGGCCTACAATGAGCAGTTCTTC,CSARDLGGRAYNEQFF
TRBV20-1,TRBD1,NA,TRBJ1-2,TGCAGTGCTGAAAGCGGGTACAGGGGGTTTATGGCCTATGGCTACACCTTC,CSAESGYRGFMAYGYTF
TRBV20-1,NA,many,TRBJ1-3,TGCAGTGCTAGAGACCCCAGGGCCAGCTCTGGAAACACCATATATTTT,CSARDPRASSGNTIYF
TRBV20-1,TRBD2,many,TRBJ2-3,TGCAGTGCTAGAGATCCTAGCGGGAGAATGGATACGCAGTATTTT,CSARDPSGRMDTQYF
TRBV11-2,NA,many,TRBJ2-1,TGTGCCAGCAGCAGGGTCAATGAGCAGTTCTTC,CASSRVNEQFF